This TCR beta chain was sequenced for a study of radiotherapy plus CTLA-4 blockade in lung cancer. Study-level background: Objective responses occurred in roughly 20% of patients; 31% had disease control.

V lost 4 bases and J lost 10; bases outside the gene matches: 8. This CDR3 spans 13 amino acids. Germline V gene lookup returns CDR1 SGHRS and CDR2 YFSETQ. TCRdb keeps only in-frame clones here, not all; method: immunoSEQ multiplex PCR. This sample has about 95,000 clones, with 83% found just once. The rearrangement uses TRBV5-1 and TRBJ2-1; 7 bases map to TRBD2. The sequencing here drew on peripheral blood, taken from a patient treated with radiotherapy plus ipilimumab. This TCR was recovered from a human donor with non-small cell lung cancer who had stable disease on radiotherapy plus ipilimumab. In nucleotides, the CDR3 is TGCGCCAGCAGCCCCGACCTCGGGAGGGAGCAGTTCTTC. It is translated as CASSPDLGREQFF. Looking up the rest from reference TRBV5-1 and TRBJ2-1 gives the full variable domain: KAGVTQTPRYLIKTRGQQVTLSCSPISGHRSVSWYQQTPGQGLQFLFEYFSETQRNKGNFPGRFSGRQFSNSRSEMNVSTLELGDSALYLCASSPDLGREQFFGPGTRLTVL.